This T cell receptor (beta chain) came from a study of cytomegalovirus exposure and HLA in healthy donors. This clone came up a few times. Germline CDR1 SNHLY, CDR2 FYNNEI. The CDR3 is made up of 15 amino acids. The V and J ends lost 6 bases and 4 bases, in that order; junction bases with no gene match: 11. Here immunoSEQ multiplex PCR was the method, and the copy in TCRdb shows in-frame clones only, minus some. Of 300,000 or so clones listed, around 90% are singletons. The chain joins TRBV2 to TRBJ2-5, with TRBD1 matching over 7 bases. The sample was PBMCs. This sequence originates from a man in his thirties or forties in good health and CMV-seronegative. This CDR3 is CASRRTGTAPETQYF. Written as DNA, the CDR3 is TGTGCCAGCAGACGAACCGGGACAGCCCCAGAGACCCAGTACTTC.